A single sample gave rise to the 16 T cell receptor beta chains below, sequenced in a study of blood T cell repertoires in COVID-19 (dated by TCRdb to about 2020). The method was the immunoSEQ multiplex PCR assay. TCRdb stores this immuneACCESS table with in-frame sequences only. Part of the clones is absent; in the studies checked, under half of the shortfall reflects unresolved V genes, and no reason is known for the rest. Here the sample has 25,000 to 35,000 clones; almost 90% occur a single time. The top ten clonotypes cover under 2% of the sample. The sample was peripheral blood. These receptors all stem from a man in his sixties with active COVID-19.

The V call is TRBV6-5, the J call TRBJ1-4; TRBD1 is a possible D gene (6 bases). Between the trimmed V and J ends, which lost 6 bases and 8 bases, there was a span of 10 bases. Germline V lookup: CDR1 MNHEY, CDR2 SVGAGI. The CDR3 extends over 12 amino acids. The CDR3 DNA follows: TGTGCCAGCAGCCGTACAGGGGAAAAACTGTTTTTT. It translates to CASSRTGEKLFF.

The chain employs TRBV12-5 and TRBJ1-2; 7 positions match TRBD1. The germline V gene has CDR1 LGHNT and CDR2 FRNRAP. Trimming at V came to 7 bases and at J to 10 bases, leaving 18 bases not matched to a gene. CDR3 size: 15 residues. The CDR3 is CASAPPWRGPSSYTF. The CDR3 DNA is TGTGCTAGTGCCCCTCCGTGGAGGGGGCCAAGCTCCTACACCTTC.

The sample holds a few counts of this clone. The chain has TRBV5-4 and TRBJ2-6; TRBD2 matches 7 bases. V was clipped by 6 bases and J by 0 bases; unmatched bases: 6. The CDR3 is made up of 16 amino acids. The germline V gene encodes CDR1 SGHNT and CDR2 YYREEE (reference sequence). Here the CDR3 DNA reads TGTGCCAGCACCCCCGGGGGGACCTCTGGGGCCAACGTCCTGACTTTC. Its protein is CASTPGGTSGANVLTF.

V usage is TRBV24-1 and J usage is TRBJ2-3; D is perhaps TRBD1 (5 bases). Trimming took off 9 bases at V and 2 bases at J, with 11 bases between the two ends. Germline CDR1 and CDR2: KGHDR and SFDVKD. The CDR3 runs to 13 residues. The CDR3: CATAKGDTDTQYF. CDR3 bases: TGTGCCACCGCCAAAGGGGACACAGATACGCAGTATTTT.

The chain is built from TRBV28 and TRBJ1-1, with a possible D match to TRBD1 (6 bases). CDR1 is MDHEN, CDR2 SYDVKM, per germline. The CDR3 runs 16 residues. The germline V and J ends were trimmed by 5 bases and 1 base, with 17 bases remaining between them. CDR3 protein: CASSERTPGANTEAFF. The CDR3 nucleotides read TGTGCCAGCAGTGAACGTACACCAGGGGCGAACACTGAAGCTTTCTTT.

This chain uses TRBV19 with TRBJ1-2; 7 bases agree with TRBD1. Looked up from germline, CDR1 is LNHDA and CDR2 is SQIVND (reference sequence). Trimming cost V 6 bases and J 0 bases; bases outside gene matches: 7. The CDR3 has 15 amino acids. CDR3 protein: CASRPGQYPNYGYTF. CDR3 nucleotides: TGTGCCAGTAGACCGGGACAGTATCCTAACTATGGCTACACCTTC.

Here the CDR3 DNA reads TGTGCCAGCAGCCCGACAGGGGCCTCTCTGCATGAGCAGTTCTTC. It encodes CASSPTGASLHEQFF. This chain links TRBV3-1 (or the pseudogene TRBV3-2) with TRBJ2-1; 8 bases match TRBD1. The germline gives CDR1 LGHDT, CDR2 YNNKEL (reference sequence). This CDR3 spans 15 amino acids. V was pared by 4 bases and J by 8 bases, with 10 bases of the junction left unmatched.

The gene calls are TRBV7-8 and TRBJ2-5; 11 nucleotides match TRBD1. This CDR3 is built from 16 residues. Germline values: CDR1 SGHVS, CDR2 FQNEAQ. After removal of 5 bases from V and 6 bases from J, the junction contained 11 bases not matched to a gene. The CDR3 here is CASSRSRTGGYKTQYF. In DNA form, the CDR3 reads TGTGCCAGCAGCCGATCCCGGACAGGGGGCTACAAGACCCAGTACTTC.

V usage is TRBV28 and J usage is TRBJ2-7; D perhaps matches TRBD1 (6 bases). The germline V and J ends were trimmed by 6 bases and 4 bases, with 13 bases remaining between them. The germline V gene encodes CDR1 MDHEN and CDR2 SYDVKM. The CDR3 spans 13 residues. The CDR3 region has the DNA TGTGCCAGCAGCAACCAACAGGGATACGAGCAGTACTTC. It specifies CASSNQQGYEQYF.

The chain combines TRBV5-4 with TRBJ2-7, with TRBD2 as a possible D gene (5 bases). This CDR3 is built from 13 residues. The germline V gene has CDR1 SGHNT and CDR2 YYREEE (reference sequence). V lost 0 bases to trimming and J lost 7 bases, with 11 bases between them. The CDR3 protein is CASSLEFGGEQYF. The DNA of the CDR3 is TGTGCCAGCAGCTTGGAGTTCGGCGGGGAGCAGTACTTC.

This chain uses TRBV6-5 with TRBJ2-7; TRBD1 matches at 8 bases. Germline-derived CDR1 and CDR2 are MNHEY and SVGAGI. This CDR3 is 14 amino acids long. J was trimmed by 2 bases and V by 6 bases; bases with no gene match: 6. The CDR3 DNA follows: TGTGCCAGCAGCACCGGGACAGGCCCCTACGAGCAGTACTTC. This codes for CASSTGTGPYEQYF.

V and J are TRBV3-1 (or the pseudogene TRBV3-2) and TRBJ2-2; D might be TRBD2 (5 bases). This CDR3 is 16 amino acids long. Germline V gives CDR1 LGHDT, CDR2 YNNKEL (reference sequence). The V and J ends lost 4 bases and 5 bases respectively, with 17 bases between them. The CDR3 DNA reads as TGTGCCAGCAGCCCGCAGACGGGAATCACTACCGGGGAGCTGTTTTTT. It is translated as CASSPQTGITTGELFF.

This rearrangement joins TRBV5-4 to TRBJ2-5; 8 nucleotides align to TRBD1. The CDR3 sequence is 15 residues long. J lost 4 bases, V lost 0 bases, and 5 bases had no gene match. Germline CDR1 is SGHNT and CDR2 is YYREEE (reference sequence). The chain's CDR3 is CASSLEQGARETQYF. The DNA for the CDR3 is TGTGCCAGCAGCTTGGAGCAGGGGGCGAGAGAGACCCAGTACTTC.

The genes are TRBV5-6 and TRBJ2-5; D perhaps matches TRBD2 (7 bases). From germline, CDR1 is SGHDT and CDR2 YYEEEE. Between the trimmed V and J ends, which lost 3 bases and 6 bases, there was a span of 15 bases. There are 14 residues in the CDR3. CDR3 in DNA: TGTGCCAGCAGCTCTGGGGGGGGCCGACAGACCCAGTACTTC. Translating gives CASSSGGGRQTQYF.

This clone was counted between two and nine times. The CDR3 DNA reads TGTGCCAGCTCAGACTCTATCCCTGGCGGGAACACCATATATTTT. Protein: CASSDSIPGGNTIYF. V is TRBV18 and J is TRBJ1-3; D not resolved. Germline assignment: CDR1 KGHSH and CDR2 LQKENI. The CDR3 extends over 15 amino acids. V shed 5 bases and J shed 7 bases, with 18 bases lying between them.

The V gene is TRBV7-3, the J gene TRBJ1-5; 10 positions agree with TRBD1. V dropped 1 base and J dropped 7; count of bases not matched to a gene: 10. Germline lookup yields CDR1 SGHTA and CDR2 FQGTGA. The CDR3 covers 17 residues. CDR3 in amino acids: CASSLKDWTGGEQPQHF. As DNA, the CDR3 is TGTGCCAGCAGCTTAAAAGATTGGACAGGGGGAGAGCAGCCCCAGCATTTT.